This T cell receptor beta chain was observed in a study of blood T cells in healthy people across ages. The germline gives CDR1 SGHNT, CDR2 YENEEA. Trimming took off 5 bases at V and 5 bases at J, with 22 bases between the two ends. The CDR3 spans 16 residues. A J-beta primer mix and a sample-barcoded 5' primer were used in a second PCR of about 6 to 12 cycles. A tag from a template-switch adaptor with 12 random nucleotides marked each cDNA molecule. One entry per CDR3 protein results from TCRdb running MiXCR on the 5' RACE reads. The sample records around 990,000 distinct CDR3 sequences, approximately 25% being singletons. The data also belong to a second study, concerning T cells of mothers and their children.

This TCR was sampled from a girl aged 2 to 9 in good health. The V gene is TRBV11-3, the J gene TRBJ2-7; the D gene could be TRBD1 or TRBD2 (7 bases each). The sequenced material came from blood. CDR3 loop: CASSTRQGGKWDEQYF. Written as DNA, the CDR3 is TGTGCCAGCAGCACCCGACAGGGAGGGAAGTGGGACGAGCAGTACTTC.